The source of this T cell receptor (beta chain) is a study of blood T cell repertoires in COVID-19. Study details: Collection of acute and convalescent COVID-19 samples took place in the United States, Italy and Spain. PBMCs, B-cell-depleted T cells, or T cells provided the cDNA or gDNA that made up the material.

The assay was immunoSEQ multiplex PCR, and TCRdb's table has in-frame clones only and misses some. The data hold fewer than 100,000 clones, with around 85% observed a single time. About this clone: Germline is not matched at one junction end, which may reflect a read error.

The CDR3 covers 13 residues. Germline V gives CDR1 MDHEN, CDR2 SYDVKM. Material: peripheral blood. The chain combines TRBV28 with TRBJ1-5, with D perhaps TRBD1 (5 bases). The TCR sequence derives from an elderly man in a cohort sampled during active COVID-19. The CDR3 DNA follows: TGTGCCAGCAGCGACAGTTACAATCGGCCCCAGCATTTT. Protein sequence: CASSDSYNRPQHF. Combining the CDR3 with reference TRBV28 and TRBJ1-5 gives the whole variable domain DVKVTQSSRYLVKRTGEKVFLECVQDMDHENMFWYRQDPGLGLRLIYFSYDVKMKEKGDIPEGYSVSREKKERFSLILESASTNQTSMYLCASSDSYNRPQHFGDGTRLSIL.